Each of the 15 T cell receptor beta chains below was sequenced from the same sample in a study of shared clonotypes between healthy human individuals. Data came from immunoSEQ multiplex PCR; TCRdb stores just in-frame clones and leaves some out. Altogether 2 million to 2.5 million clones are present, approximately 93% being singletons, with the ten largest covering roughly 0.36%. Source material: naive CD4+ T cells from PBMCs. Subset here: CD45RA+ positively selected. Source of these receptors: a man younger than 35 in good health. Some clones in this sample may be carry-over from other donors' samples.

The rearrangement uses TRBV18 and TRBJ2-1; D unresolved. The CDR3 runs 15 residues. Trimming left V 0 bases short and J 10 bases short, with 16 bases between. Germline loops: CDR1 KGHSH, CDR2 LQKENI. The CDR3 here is CASSPPGIQFQEQFF. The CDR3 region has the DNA TGTGCCAGCTCACCACCGGGAATCCAATTCCAAGAGCAGTTCTTC.

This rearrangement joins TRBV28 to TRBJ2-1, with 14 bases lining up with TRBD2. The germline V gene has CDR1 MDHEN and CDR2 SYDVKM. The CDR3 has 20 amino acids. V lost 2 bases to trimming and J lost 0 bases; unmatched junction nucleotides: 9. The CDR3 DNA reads TGTGCCAGCAGTTTAGGCGCGACTAGCGGGAGGGTCAGCTCCTACAATGAGCAGTTCTTC. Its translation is CASSLGATSGRVSSYNEQFF.

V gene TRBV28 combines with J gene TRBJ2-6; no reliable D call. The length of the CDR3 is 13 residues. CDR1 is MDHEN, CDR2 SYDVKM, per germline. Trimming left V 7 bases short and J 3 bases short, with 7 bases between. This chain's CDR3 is CASTLGGANVLTF. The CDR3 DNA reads TGTGCCAGCACCCTGGGTGGGGCCAACGTCCTGACTTTC.

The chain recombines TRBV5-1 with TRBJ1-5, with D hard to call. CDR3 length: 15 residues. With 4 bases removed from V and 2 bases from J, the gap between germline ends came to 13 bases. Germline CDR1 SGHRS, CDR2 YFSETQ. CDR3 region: CASSPGGEGNQPQHF. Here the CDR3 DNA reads TGCGCCAGCAGCCCCGGCGGGGAGGGCAATCAGCCCCAGCATTTT.

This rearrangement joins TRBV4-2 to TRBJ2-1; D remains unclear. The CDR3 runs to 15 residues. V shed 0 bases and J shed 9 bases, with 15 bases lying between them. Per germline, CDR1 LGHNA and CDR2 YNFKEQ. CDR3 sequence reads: CASSQDLSTPGEQFF. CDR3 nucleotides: TGTGCCAGCAGCCAAGATCTATCTACCCCCGGTGAGCAGTTCTTC.

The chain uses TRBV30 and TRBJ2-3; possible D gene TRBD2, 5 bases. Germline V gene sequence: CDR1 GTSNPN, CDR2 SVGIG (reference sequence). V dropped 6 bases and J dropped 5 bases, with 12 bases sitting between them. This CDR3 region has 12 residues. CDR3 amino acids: CACLASGDTQYF. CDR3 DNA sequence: TGTGCCTGTCTAGCATCAGGAGATACGCAGTATTTT. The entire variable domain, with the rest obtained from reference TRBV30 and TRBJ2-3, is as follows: SQTIHQWPATLVQPVGSPLSLECTVEGTSNPNLYWYRQAAGRGLQLLFYSVGIGQISSEVPQNLSASRPQDRQFILSSKKLLLSDSGFYLCACLASGDTQYFGPGTRLTVL.

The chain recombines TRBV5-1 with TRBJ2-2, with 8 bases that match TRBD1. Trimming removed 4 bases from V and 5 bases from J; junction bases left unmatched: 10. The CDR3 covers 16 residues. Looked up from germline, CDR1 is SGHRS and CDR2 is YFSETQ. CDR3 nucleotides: TGCGCCAGCAGCAAGGAAGGACAGGGAGAAACCGGGGAGCTGTTTTTT. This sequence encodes CASSKEGQGETGELFF.

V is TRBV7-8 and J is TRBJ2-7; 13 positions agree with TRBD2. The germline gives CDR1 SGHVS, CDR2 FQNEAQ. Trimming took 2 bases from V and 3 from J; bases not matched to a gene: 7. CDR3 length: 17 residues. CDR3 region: CASSLPGLAGDRYEQYF. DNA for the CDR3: TGTGCCAGCAGCTTACCCGGACTAGCGGGAGACCGCTACGAGCAGTACTTC.

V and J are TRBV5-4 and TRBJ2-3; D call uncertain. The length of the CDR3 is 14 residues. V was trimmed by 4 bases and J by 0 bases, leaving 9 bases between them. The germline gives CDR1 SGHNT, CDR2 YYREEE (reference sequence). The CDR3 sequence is CASSLPDSTDTQYF. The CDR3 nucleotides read TGTGCCAGCAGCCTTCCGGACAGCACAGATACGCAGTATTTT.

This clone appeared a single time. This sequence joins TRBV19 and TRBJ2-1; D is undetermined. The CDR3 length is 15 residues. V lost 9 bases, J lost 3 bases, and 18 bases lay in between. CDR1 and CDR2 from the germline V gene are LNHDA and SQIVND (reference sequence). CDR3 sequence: CASGQASLGYNEQFF. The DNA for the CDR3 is TGTGCCAGCGGTCAGGCTAGTTTGGGCTACAATGAGCAGTTCTTC. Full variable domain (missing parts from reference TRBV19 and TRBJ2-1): DGGITQSPKYLFRKEGQNVTLSCEQNLNHDAMYWYRQDPGQGLRLIYYSQIVNDFQKGDIAEGYSVSREKKESFPLTVTSAQKNPTAFYLCASGQASLGYNEQFFGPGTRLTVL.

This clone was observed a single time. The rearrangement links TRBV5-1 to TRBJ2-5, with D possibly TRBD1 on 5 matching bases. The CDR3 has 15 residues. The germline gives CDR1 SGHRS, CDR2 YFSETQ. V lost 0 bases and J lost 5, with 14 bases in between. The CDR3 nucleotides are TGCGCCAGCAGCTTGGCCCAGCAGGGTTGGGAGACCCAGTACTTC. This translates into CASSLAQQGWETQYF.

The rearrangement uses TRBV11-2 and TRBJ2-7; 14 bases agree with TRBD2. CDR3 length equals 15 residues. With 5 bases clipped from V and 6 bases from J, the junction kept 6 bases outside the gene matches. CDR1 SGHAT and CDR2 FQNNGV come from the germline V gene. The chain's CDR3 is CASSPGTSGSSEQYF. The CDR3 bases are TGTGCCAGCAGCCCGGGGACTAGCGGGAGTTCCGAGCAGTACTTC.

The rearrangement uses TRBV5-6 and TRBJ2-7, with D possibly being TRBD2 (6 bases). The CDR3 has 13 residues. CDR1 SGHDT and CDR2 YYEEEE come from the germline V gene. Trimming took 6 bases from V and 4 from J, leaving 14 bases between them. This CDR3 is CASTSDGGYEQYF. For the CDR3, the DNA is TGTGCCAGCACCTCGGACGGGGGTTACGAGCAGTACTTC.

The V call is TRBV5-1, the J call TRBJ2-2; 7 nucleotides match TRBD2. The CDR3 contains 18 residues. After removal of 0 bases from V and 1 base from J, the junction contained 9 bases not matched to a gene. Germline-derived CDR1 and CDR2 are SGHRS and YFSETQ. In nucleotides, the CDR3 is TGCGCCAGCAGCTTGGGAGCAGGTAGCGGGTGGAACACCGGGGAGCTGTTTTTT. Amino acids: CASSLGAGSGWNTGELFF.

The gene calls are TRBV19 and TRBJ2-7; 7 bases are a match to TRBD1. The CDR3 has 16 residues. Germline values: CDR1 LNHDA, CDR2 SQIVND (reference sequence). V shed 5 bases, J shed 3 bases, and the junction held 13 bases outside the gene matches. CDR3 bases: TGTGCCAGTAGTGACCCAGTCCGGGACAGCCGCTACGAGCAGTACTTC. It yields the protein CASSDPVRDSRYEQYF.